Included here is one T cell receptor (beta chain) sequence, with context. These data are taken from a study of blood T cell repertoires in COVID-19. Profiled with immunoSEQ multiplex PCR; TCRdb holds only in-frame clones, not every one. The sample gives approximately 200,000 clones, less than 85% of which show up once; over 6% is in the top ten. The CDR3 extends over 12 amino acids. In germline, CDR1 is SNHLY, CDR2 FYNNEI. Trimming cost V 6 bases and J 0 bases, with 3 bases left between them. The receptor's source is a woman aged 80 or over with COVID-19, enrolled during active disease. The sample taken for sequencing was peripheral blood. The chain joins TRBV2 to TRBJ1-3, with D unresolved. The CDR3, as DNA: TGTGCCAGCAGCCGCTCTGGAAACACCATATATTTT. Residues: CASSRSGNTIYF.